Each of the 30 T cell receptor beta chains below was sequenced from the same sample in a study of blood T cell repertoires in COVID-19. Profiled with immunoSEQ multiplex PCR; TCRdb holds only in-frame clones, not every one. This sample yields about 250,000 clones, of which approximately 80% are seen a single time; around 6.4% belongs to the top ten. Material for sequencing was peripheral blood. Receptors were obtained from a woman aged 55-75 years with active or convalescent COVID-19.

The rearrangement links TRBV19 to TRBJ2-5, with TRBD2 as a possible D gene (5 bases). V was clipped by 3 bases and J by 9 bases, with 14 bases between them. From germline, CDR1 is LNHDA and CDR2 SQIVND (reference sequence). This CDR3 has 13 amino acids. This CDR3 is CASSIGPPGAQYF. In DNA form, the CDR3 reads TGTGCCAGTAGTATTGGACCCCCCGGGGCCCAGTACTTC.

The chain combines TRBV3-1 (or the pseudogene TRBV3-2) with TRBJ1-2; TRBD1 matches 12 bases. The germline V gene encodes CDR1 LGHDT and CDR2 YNNKEL (reference sequence). Trimming removed 3 bases from V and 8 bases from J; junction bases left unmatched: 7. The CDR3 runs 15 residues. CDR3 coding DNA: TGTGCCAGCAGCCATTGGGACAGGGGGCAGGGAGGCTACACCTTC. It encodes CASSHWDRGQGGYTF.

The chain recombines TRBV14 with TRBJ2-1; 7 bases agree with TRBD1. The trim removed 3 bases at V and 1 base at J, leaving 6 bases unmatched. The CDR3 runs 16 residues. CDR1 and CDR2 (germline): SGHDN, FVKESK. This CDR3 reads CASSHMGTVSYNEQFF. The CDR3 DNA sequence: TGTGCCAGCAGCCACATGGGGACAGTTTCCTACAATGAGCAGTTCTTC.

The chain links TRBV15 to TRBJ2-1; possible D gene TRBD2, 6 bases. Trimming stripped 4 bases from V and 0 bases from J, with 10 bases between. CDR1 LNHNV and CDR2 YYDKDF come from the germline V gene (reference sequence). CDR3 length: 15 residues. CDR3 region: CATSTEGSSYNEQFF. CDR3 sequence (DNA): TGTGCCACCAGCACGGAGGGCAGCTCCTACAATGAGCAGTTCTTC.

The chain links TRBV7-9 to TRBJ2-3, with a weak D call TRBD1 (6 bases). This CDR3 contains 16 residues. Germline V gives CDR1 SEHNR, CDR2 FQNEAQ (reference sequence). V lost 0 bases to trimming and J lost 5 bases, with 15 bases between them. CDR3 protein: CASSLAMGAYIDTQYF. The CDR3 coding sequence is TGTGCCAGCAGCTTAGCGATGGGGGCTTACATAGATACGCAGTATTTT.

This rearrangement joins TRBV6-6 to TRBJ2-1; 7 bases align to TRBD1. The ends lost 6 bases at V and 2 bases at J; junction bases unmatched: 7. The CDR3 covers 15 residues. Per the germline V gene, CDR1 is MNHNY and CDR2 is SVGAGI (reference sequence). CDR3: CASSLKGQTYNEQFF. CDR3 DNA: TGTGCCAGCAGCCTGAAGGGACAGACCTACAATGAGCAGTTCTTC.

This chain links TRBV2 with TRBJ2-1, with 9 bases identical to TRBD2. CDR1 is SNHLY, CDR2 FYNNEI, per germline. J gave up 6 bases and V 8 bases, and 8 bases lay outside the gene matches. The CDR3 has 14 residues. The CDR3 DNA sequence: TGTGCCAGCGACCTAGCGGGGTCTGGCAATGAGCAGTTCTTC. Amino acid sequence: CASDLAGSGNEQFF.

In this sample, this clone turned up a few times. The chain carries TRBV7-9 and TRBJ1-6; D is possibly TRBD1 (6 bases). This CDR3 is 15 amino acids long. Trimming removed 7 bases at V and 4 bases at J, with 14 bases between. Looked up from germline, CDR1 is SEHNR and CDR2 is FQNEAQ (reference sequence). Here the CDR3 DNA reads TGTGCCAGCAAGGGGGAAGAACAGTATAATTCACCCCTCCACTTT. As protein: CASKGEEQYNSPLHF.

CDR3 sequence reads: CASSPSFLENTGELFF. The CDR3 DNA follows: TGTGCCAGTAGTCCCTCCTTTCTAGAGAACACCGGGGAGCTGTTTTTT. The rearrangement uses TRBV19 and TRBJ2-2; D gene unclear. The V end was cut by 5 bases, the J end by 1 base, with 14 bases between. This CDR3 has 16 amino acids. Germline V gene lookup returns CDR1 LNHDA and CDR2 SQIVND (reference sequence).

The J gene is TRBJ2-3, the V gene TRBV7-8; 12 bases match TRBD2. The V segment lost 2 bases and the J segment 6 bases; nucleotides outside the gene matches: 6. This CDR3 is built from 16 residues. Per the germline V gene, CDR1 is SGHVS and CDR2 is FQNEAQ. CDR3 residues: CASSLLAGGRSDTQYF. The CDR3 nucleotides are TGTGCCAGCAGCTTACTAGCGGGGGGGAGGTCTGATACGCAGTATTTT.

V gene TRBV18 combines with J gene TRBJ2-5, with TRBD1 identical over 9 bases. The ends lost 6 bases at V and 5 bases at J; junction bases unmatched: 10. Germline CDR1 and CDR2: KGHSH and LQKENI. The CDR3 contains 15 residues. CDR3 amino acids: CASSRRTGVWETQYF. The CDR3, as DNA: TGTGCCAGCTCTCGCAGGACAGGGGTGTGGGAGACCCAGTACTTC.

V usage is TRBV10-3 and J usage is TRBJ2-7; D may be TRBD2 (5 bases). V shed 4 bases and J shed 6 bases, with 10 bases lying between them. Germline CDR1 reads ENHRY; CDR2 reads SYGVKD. The CDR3 consists of 12 residues. CDR3 in amino acids: CAISGSAGEQYF. The CDR3, as DNA: TGTGCCATCAGTGGATCGGCGGGCGAGCAGTACTTC.

V usage is TRBV19 and J usage is TRBJ1-6, with D unclear. Between the trimmed V and J ends, which lost 1 base and 7 bases, there was a span of 8 bases. In germline, CDR1 is LNHDA, CDR2 SQIVND (reference sequence). The CDR3 contains 14 residues. The CDR3 DNA reads as TGTGCCAGTAGTATAGCTGACGGGAATTCACCCCTCCACTTT. Translating gives CASSIADGNSPLHF.

V gene TRBV30 combines with J gene TRBJ1-1, with TRBD1 as a possible D gene (6 bases). Germline V CDR1 and CDR2: GTSNPN, SVGIG (reference sequence). The CDR3 loop spans 12 amino acids. The germline V and J ends were trimmed by 2 bases and 10 bases, with 14 bases remaining between them. DNA of the CDR3: TGTGCCTGGAGTTCTGGACAGTCTGGAGCTTTCTTT. Protein sequence: CAWSSGQSGAFF.

This sequence joins TRBV10-2 and TRBJ2-2, with 9 bases matching TRBD2. In germline, CDR1 is WSHSY, CDR2 SAAADI. The CDR3 length is 16 residues. The junction had 7 bases not matched to a gene; V was cut back by 4 bases and J by 4 bases. The CDR3 nucleotides read TGCGCCAGCAGTGCACAGCGCGGGGGGGGCACCGGGGAGCTGTTTTTT. This codes for CASSAQRGGGTGELFF.

The chain is built from TRBV5-1 and TRBJ2-1; 9 nucleotides match TRBD2. Trimming removed 4 bases from V and 4 bases from J; junction bases left unmatched: 6. The CDR3 runs to 15 residues. Germline CDR1 reads SGHRS; CDR2 reads YFSETQ. CDR3 sequence reads: CASSDPTSGYNEQFF. Here the CDR3 DNA reads TGCGCCAGCAGCGACCCGACTAGCGGATACAATGAGCAGTTCTTC.

This chain links TRBV30 with TRBJ1-2; no reliable D call. The CDR3 is 12 amino acids. V lost 0 bases to trimming and J lost 5 bases, with 7 bases between them. Germline CDR1 and CDR2: GTSNPN and SVGIG (reference sequence). The CDR3 nucleotides are TGTGCCTGGAGTGTATCCCTTTATGGCTACACCTTC. Amino acid sequence: CAWSVSLYGYTF.

The J gene is TRBJ2-1, the V gene TRBV7-3; a possible D gene is TRBD2 (5 bases). From germline, CDR1 is SGHTA and CDR2 FQGTGA. The ends were cut back, 2 bases at V and 3 bases at J, with 14 bases in the middle. The CDR3 sequence is 16 residues long. The CDR3 spells CASSLSLEGLYNEQFF. The DNA for the CDR3 is TGTGCCAGCAGCTTATCCCTAGAAGGACTCTACAATGAGCAGTTCTTC.

This chain links TRBV24-1 with TRBJ2-7, with 9 bases identical to TRBD2. This CDR3 is 16 amino acids long. CDR1 and CDR2 (germline): KGHDR, SFDVKD. V dropped 4 bases and J dropped 3; count of bases not matched to a gene: 9. CDR3 sequence (DNA): TGTGCCACCAGTGACCTAAGCGGGGGGCCTTACTACGAGCAGTACGTC. As protein: CATSDLSGGPYYEQYV.

This chain joins TRBV10-3 and TRBJ1-2; 9 positions agree with TRBD1. CDR3 length: 14 amino acids. Germline-derived CDR1 and CDR2 are ENHRY and SYGVKD. With 6 bases clipped from V and 1 base from J, the junction kept 3 bases outside the gene matches. CDR3 sequence: CAISGTGSNYGYTF. The DNA of the CDR3 is TGTGCCATCAGCGGGACAGGGAGTAACTATGGCTACACCTTC.

This chain uses TRBV19 with TRBJ1-5; maybe TRBD1 (6 bases). V dropped 6 bases and J dropped 5 bases, with 26 bases sitting between them. The CDR3 totals 18 residues. The V gene's germline CDR1 is LNHDA and CDR2 SQIVND (reference sequence). The CDR3 region has the DNA TGTGCCAGTAGCCCAGGGGCAGGGGCCTCAGGCTGGTATCAGCCCCAGCATTTT. Translating it yields CASSPGAGASGWYQPQHF.

J is TRBJ2-7 and V is TRBV5-1; TRBD2 agrees at 7 bases. CDR1 and CDR2 (germline): SGHRS, YFSETQ. J gave up 2 bases and V 0 bases, and 8 bases lay outside the gene matches. The length of the CDR3 is 16 residues. CDR3 region: CASSLDPGGLAYEQYF. CDR3 DNA sequence: TGCGCCAGCAGCTTGGACCCGGGAGGCCTCGCCTACGAGCAGTACTTC.

The rearrangement uses TRBV2 and TRBJ2-7, with D possibly TRBD1 on 6 matching bases. CDR3 length: 16 amino acids. CDR1 SNHLY and CDR2 FYNNEI come from the germline V gene. The germline V and J ends were trimmed by 2 bases and 6 bases, with 20 bases remaining between them. This CDR3 is CASSEPPSGVLTEQYF. The CDR3 DNA reads as TGTGCCAGCAGTGAACCACCATCAGGGGTTTTGACCGAGCAGTACTTC.

This clone was picked up a small number of times. The gene calls are TRBV29-1 and TRBJ1-2, with D perhaps TRBD1 (5 bases). CDR3 size: 13 residues. The germline V gene has CDR1 SQVTM and CDR2 ANQGSEA. V was shortened by 2 bases and J by 9 bases, with 16 bases between the two germline ends. The CDR3 loop is CSVETLGGRSYTF. The CDR3, as DNA: TGCAGCGTTGAAACTCTGGGGGGTAGAAGCTACACCTTC.

The rearrangement joins TRBV3-1 (or the pseudogene TRBV3-2) to TRBJ2-2; D is possibly TRBD2 (6 bases). In germline, CDR1 is LGHDT, CDR2 YNNKEL (reference sequence). The CDR3 consists of 17 residues. V was clipped by 0 bases and J by 1 base, with 12 bases between them. The CDR3 DNA sequence: TGTGCCAGCAGCCAAGACCTAAGGCGGGAGAACACCGGGGAGCTGTTTTTT. Amino acid sequence: CASSQDLRRENTGELFF.

The V call is TRBV10-2, the J call TRBJ1-1; TRBD1 might be the D (5 bases). Trimming removed 7 bases at V and 4 bases at J, with 16 bases between. This CDR3 comprises 14 residues. Germline V gives CDR1 WSHSY, CDR2 SAAADI. CDR3: CASTLRDGGTEAFF. Here the CDR3 DNA reads TGCGCCAGCACTCTCAGGGACGGGGGCACTGAAGCTTTCTTT.

This chain's CDR3 is CASSNTGTGGYNEQFF. The CDR3 DNA sequence: TGTGCCAGCAGCAATACGGGGACAGGAGGCTACAATGAGCAGTTCTTC. J is TRBJ2-1 and V is TRBV7-9, with 8 bases that match TRBD1. Germline trimming cut 5 bases from V and 3 bases from J; bases unmatched to any gene: 9. The CDR3 runs to 16 residues. The germline V gene encodes CDR1 SEHNR and CDR2 FQNEAQ (reference sequence). The variable domain in full, completed from reference TRBV7-9 and TRBJ2-1, reads DTGVSQNPRHKITKRGQNVTFRCDPISEHNRLYWYRQTLGQGPEFLTYFQNEAQLEKSRLLSDRFSAERPKGSFSTLEIQRTEQGDSAMYLCASSNTGTGGYNEQFFGPGTRLTVL.

The CDR3 DNA is TGTGCCAGCAGCTTAGAGTCAAATGGCTACACCTTC. It yields the protein CASSLESNGYTF. J is TRBJ1-2 and V is TRBV11-2; D unclear. Germline loops: CDR1 SGHAT, CDR2 FQNNGV. Trimming removed 0 bases at V and 6 bases at J, with 5 bases between. This CDR3 spans 12 amino acids. The whole variable domain, remainder taken from reference TRBV11-2 and TRBJ1-2, is EAGVAQSPRYKIIEKRQSVAFWCNPISGHATLYWYQQILGQGPKLLIQFQNNGVVDDSQLPKDRFSAERLKGVDSTLKIQPAKLEDSAVYLCASSLESNGYTFGSGTRLTVV.

V and J are TRBV2 and TRBJ2-2; 9 bases map to TRBD1. The CDR3 consists of 15 residues. V shed 7 bases and J 5 bases; nucleotides not matched to a gene: 8. Germline V CDR1 and CDR2: SNHLY, FYNNEI. The CDR3 sequence: CASTPGTGWTGELFF. For the CDR3, the DNA is TGTGCCAGCACCCCCGGGACAGGGTGGACCGGGGAGCTGTTTTTT.

This chain's CDR3 is CASSLVATGGNTGELFF. CDR3 in DNA: TGCGCCAGCAGCTTGGTGGCCACAGGGGGCAACACCGGGGAGCTGTTTTTT. The chain employs TRBV5-1 and TRBJ2-2; 9 nucleotides agree with TRBD1. The V segment lost 0 bases and the J segment 2 bases; nucleotides outside the gene matches: 5. Germline CDR1 reads SGHRS; CDR2 reads YFSETQ. CDR3 size: 17 residues.